This TCR beta chain was found in a study of blood T cell repertoires in COVID-19. Patients from Seattle were sampled longitudinally, starting during active infection. Produced via immunoSEQ multiplex PCR; TCRdb's table is partial and in-frame only. The profile shows some 170,000 clones, around 80% of them singletons. V was pared by 5 bases and J by 7 bases, with 18 bases between. The CDR3 extends over 15 amino acids. CDR1 and CDR2 (germline): SGHNT, YENEEA. The sample comprised peripheral blood. The sequence was obtained from a woman aged 40 to 50 with COVID-19, enrolled during active disease. The rearrangement links TRBV11-3 to TRBJ2-1; TRBD2 is a possible D gene (8 bases). The CDR3, as DNA: TGTGCCAGCAGCCCCCGGGAGGGGGCCGGTAATGAGCAGTTCTTC. Encoded protein: CASSPREGAGNEQFF.